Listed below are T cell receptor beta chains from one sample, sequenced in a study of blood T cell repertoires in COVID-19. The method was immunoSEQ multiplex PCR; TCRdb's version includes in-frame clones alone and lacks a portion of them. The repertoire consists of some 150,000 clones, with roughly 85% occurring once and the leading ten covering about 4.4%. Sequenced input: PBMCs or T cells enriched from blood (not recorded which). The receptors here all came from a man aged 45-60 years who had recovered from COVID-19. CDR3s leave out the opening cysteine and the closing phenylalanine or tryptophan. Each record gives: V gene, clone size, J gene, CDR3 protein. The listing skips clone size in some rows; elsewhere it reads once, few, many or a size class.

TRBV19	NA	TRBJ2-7	ASRNRGGPYEQY
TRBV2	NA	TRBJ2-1	ASSDAGTYDNEQF
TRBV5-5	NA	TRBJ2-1	ASCRERTYNEQF
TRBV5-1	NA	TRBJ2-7	ASSSTQAGTYEQY
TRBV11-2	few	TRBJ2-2	ASSTGLAGTGELF
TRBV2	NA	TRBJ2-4	ASRIELAKNIQY
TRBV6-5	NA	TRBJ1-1	ASRPPEGRTEAF
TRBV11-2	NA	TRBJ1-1	ASSLVGRGTYTEAF
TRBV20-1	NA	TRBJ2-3	SSMRRGTLD
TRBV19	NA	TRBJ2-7	ASSIQSTYEQY
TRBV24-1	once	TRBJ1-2	ATSDLTAYGYT
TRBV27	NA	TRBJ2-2	ASSLPGFGGELF
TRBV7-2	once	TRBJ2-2	ASSSDTNTGELF
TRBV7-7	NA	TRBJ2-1	ASSSDSTSYNEQF
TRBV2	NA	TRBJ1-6	ASSAQGGVNSPLH
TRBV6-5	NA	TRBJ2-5	AGGQSRQTQY
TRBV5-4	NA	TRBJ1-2	ASSLAGPNNYGYT
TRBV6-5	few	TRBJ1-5	ASSYSSTLQPQH
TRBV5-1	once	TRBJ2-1	ASSLGTGYNEQF
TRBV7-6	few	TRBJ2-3	ASSFFGGLTDTQY
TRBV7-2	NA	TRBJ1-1	ASNIGGGMNTEAF
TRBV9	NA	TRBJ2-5	ASSPRAAETQY
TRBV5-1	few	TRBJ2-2	ASSLGRDSYTGELF
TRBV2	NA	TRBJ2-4	ASSDGIAKNIQY
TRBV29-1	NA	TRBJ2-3	SVEDLAGASTDTQY
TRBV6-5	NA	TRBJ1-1	ASSTPSGTEAF
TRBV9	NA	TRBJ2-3	ASSSGLAGTTDTQY
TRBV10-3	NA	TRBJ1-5	AISESKGGIAGGGQPQH
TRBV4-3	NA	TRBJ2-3	ASSPGQTETDTQY
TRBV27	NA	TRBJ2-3	ASSRRTGSTDTQY
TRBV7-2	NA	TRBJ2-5	ASSLAWASGEETQY
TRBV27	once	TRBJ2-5	ASSKGGTQY
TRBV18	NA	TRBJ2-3	ASSPGTGRVDTQY
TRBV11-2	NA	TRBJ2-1	ASGTGYDEQF
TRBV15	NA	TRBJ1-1	ATSRGDRGNTEAF
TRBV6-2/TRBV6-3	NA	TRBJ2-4	ASSFPRTDLLAKNIQY
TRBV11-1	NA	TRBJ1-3	ASSISIPDGDTIY
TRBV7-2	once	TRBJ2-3	ASSSLAADTQY
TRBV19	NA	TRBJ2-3	ASSRRGAGSDTQY
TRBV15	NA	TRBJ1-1	AIGTGRGAEAF
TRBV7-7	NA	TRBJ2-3	ASSSGGGSTDTQY
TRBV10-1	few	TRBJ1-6	ADTGGVYHSPLH
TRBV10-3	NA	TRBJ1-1	AISELGAEAF
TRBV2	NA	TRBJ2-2	ASRRFNTGELF
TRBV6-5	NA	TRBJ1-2	ASSRQAHYGYT
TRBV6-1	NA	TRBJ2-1	ASSDRTGGRNEQF
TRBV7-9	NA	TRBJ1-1	ASSDWDRGNTEAF
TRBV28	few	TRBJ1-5	ASRAHQGRVQPQH
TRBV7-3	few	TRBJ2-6	ASSLLPGSGANVLT
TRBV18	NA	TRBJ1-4	ASSLKRTSNEKLF
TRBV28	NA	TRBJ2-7	ASSPPRGQGAYEQY
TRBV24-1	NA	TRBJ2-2	ATRPQEVGELF
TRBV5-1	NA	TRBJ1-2	ASSRASGASNYGYT